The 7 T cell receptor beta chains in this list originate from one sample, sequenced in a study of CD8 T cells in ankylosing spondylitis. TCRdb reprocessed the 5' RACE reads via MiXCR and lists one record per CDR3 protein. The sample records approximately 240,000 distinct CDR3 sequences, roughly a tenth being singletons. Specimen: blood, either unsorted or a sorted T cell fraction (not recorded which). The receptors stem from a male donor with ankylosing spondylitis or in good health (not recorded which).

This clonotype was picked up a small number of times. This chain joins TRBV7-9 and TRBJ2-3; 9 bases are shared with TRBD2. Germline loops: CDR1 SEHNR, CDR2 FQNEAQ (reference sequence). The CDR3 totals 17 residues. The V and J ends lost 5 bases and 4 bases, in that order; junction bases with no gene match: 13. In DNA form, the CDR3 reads TGTGCCAGCAGCGCAATCTTGGGTAGCGGGGGCTCAGATACGCAGTATTTT. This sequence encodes CASSAILGSGGSDTQYF.

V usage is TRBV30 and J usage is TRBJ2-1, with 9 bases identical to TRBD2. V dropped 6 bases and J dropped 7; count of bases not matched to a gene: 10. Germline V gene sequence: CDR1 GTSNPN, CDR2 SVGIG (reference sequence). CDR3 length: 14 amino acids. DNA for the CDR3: TGTGCCTGCCCGTTGAGCGGGGGGTTAAATGAGCAGTTCTTC. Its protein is CACPLSGGLNEQFF. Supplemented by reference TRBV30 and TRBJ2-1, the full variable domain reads SQTIHQWPATLVQPVGSPLSLECTVEGTSNPNLYWYRQAAGRGLQLLFYSVGIGQISSEVPQNLSASRPQDRQFILSSKKLLLSDSGFYLCACPLSGGLNEQFFGPGTRLTVL.

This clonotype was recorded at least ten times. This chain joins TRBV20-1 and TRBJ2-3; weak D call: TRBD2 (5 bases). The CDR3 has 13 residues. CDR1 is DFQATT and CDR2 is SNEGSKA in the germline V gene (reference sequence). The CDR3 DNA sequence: TGCAGAGCCCTAGCTCTCGCAACAGATACGCAGTATTTT. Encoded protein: CRALALATDTQYF.

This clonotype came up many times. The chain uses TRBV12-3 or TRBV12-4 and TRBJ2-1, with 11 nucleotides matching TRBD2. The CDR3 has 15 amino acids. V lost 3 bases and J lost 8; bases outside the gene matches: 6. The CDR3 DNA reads TGTGCCAGCAGTTTCCGATTAGCGGGGGGGCATGAGCAGTTCTTC. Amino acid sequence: CASSFRLAGGHEQFF.

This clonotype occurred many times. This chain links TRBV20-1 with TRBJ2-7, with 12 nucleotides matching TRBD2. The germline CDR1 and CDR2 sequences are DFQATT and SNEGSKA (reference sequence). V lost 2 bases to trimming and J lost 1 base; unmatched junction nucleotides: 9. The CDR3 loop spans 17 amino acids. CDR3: CSARLPSGRVDSYEQYF. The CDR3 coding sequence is TGCAGTGCTAGATTGCCTAGCGGGAGGGTAGATTCCTACGAGCAGTACTTC.

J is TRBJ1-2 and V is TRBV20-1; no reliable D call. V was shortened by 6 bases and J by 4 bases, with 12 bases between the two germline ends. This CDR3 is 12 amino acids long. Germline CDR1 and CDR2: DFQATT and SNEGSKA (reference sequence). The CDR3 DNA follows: TGCAGTGCAAACACGGGAAGCTATGGCTACACCTTC. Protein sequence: CSANTGSYGYTF.

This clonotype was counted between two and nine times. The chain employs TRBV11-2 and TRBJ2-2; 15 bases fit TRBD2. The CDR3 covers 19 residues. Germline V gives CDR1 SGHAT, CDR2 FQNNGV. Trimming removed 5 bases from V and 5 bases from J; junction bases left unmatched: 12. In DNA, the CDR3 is TGTGCCAGCAGCCCCTCCGGGACTAGCGGGGGGCCACGTACCGGGGAGCTGTTTTTT. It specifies CASSPSGTSGGPRTGELFF.